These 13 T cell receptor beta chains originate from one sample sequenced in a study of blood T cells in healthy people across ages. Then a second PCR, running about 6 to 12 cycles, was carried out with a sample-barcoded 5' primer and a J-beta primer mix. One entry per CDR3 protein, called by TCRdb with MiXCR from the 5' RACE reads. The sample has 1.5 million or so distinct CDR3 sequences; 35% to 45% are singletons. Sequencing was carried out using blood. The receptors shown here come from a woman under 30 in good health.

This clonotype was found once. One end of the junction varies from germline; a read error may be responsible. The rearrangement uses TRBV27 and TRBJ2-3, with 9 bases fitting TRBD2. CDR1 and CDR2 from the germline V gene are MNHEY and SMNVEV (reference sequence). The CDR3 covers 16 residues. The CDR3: CDSSPIRLAVPNTQYF. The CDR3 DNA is TGTGACAGCAGTCCCATCCGACTAGCGGTTCCCAATACGCAGTATTTT.

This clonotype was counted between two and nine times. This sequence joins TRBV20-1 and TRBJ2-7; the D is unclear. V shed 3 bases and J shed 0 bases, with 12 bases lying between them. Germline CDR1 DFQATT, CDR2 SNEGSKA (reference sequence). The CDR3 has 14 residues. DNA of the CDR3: TGCAGTGCTAGTACGGGCTTCTACTCCTACGAGCAGTACTTC. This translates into CSASTGFYSYEQYF.

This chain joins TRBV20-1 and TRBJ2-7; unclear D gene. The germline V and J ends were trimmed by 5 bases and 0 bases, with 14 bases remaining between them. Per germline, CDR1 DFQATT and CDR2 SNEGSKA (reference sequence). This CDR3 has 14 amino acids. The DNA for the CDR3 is TGCAGTGCTCCTCTAGGTCCTGCCTCCTACGAGCAGTACTTC. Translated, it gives CSAPLGPASYEQYF.

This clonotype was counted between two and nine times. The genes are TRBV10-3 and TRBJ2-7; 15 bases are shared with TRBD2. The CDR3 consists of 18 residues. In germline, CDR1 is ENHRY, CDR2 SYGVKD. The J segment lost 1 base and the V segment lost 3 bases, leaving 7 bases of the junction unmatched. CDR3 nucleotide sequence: TGTGCCATCAGTGACAGGACTAGCGGGAGGGCCTTATCCTACGAGCAGTACTTC. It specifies CAISDRTSGRALSYEQYF.

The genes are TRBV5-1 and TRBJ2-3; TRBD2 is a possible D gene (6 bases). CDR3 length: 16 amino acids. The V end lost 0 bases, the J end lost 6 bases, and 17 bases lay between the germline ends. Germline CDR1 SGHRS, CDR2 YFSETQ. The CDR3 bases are TGCGCCAGCAGCTTGGTCCTAGCGCCCGCATCGGATACGCAGTATTTT. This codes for CASSLVLAPASDTQYF.

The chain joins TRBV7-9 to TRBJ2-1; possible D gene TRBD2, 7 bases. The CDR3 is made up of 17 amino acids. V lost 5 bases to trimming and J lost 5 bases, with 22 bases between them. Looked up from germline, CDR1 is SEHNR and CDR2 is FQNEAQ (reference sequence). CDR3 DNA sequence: TGTGCCAGCAGCCCACGGGCTCGGGGGGCTTTCGACAATGAGCAGTTCTTC. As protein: CASSPRARGAFDNEQFF.

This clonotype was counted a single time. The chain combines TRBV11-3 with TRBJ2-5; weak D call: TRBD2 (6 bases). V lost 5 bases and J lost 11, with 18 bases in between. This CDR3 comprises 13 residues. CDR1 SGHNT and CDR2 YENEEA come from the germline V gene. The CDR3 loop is CASSEHAGTEQYF. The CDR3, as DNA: TGTGCCAGCAGCGAACATGCGGGGACTGAGCAGTACTTC.

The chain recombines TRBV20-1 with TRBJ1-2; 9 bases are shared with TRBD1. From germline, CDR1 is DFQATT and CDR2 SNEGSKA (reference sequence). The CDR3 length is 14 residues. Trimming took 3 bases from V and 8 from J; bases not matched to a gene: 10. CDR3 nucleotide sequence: TGCAGTGCTAGCTCGGGACAGGGAAGTATGGGCTACACCTTC. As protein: CSASSGQGSMGYTF.

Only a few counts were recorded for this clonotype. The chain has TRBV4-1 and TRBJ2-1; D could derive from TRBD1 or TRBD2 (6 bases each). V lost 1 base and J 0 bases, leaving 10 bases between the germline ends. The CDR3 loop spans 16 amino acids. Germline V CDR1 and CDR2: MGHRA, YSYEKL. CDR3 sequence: CASSQVSGASYNEQFF. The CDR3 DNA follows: TGCGCCAGCAGCCAAGTATCGGGGGCCTCCTACAATGAGCAGTTCTTC.

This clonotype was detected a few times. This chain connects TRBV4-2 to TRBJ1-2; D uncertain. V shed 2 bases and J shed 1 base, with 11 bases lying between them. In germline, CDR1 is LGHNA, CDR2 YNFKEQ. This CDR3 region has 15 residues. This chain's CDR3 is CASSQPDGVNYGYTF. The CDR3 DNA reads TGTGCCAGCAGCCAACCGGACGGGGTTAACTATGGCTACACCTTC.

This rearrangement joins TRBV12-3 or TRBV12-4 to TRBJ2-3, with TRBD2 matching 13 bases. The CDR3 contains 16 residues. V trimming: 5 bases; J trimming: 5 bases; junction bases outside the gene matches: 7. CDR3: CASSTRLAGGGDTQYF. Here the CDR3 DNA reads TGTGCCAGCAGTACTCGACTAGCGGGAGGTGGAGATACGCAGTATTTT.

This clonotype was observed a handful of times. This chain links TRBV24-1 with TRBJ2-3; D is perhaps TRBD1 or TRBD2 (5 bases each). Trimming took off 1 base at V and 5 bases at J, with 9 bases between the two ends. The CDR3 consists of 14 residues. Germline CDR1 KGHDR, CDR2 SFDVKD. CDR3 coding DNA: TGTGCCACCAGTGATTTCCGGGACGGAGATACGCAGTATTTT. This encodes CATSDFRDGDTQYF.

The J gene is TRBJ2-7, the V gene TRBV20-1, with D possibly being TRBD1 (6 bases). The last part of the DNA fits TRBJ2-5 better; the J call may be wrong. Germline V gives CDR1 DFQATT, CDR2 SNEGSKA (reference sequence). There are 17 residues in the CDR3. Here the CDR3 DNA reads TGCAGTGCTAGTCAACGCCGGGACATAGCCGATCAAGAGACCCAGTACTTC. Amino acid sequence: CSASQRRDIADQETQYF.